The 21 T cell receptor beta chains listed next were all sequenced from one sample in a study of T cell responses to AZD1222 COVID-19 vaccine. Measured with immunoSEQ multiplex PCR; TCRdb has only the in-frame clones, and not every one. Of some 140,000 clones in the sample, around 90% were seen once. The sample was peripheral blood, taken on day 0 of AZD1222 vaccination. The receptors were sampled from an adult in good health.

This chain connects TRBV5-4 to TRBJ2-5; 8 bases agree with TRBD2. Trimming took 6 bases from V and 4 from J; bases not matched to a gene: 8. The germline gives CDR1 SGHNT, CDR2 YYREEE (reference sequence). This CDR3 spans 14 amino acids. As DNA, the CDR3 is TGTGCCAGCAACCAAGCGGGAGTAGGAGAGACCCAGTACTTC. It translates to CASNQAGVGETQYF.

The chain uses TRBV7-2 and TRBJ2-1; no clear D gene. Germline CDR1 reads SGHTA; CDR2 reads FQGNSA. The CDR3 length is 13 residues. The V and J ends lost 5 bases and 4 bases respectively, with 9 bases between them. The DNA for the CDR3 is TGTGCCAGCAGCCCCACGGGTTACAATGAGCAGTTCTTC. This translates into CASSPTGYNEQFF.

The V and J genes are TRBV28 and TRBJ1-1, with 9 bases fitting TRBD1. CDR3 length equals 18 residues. Germline V gene sequence: CDR1 MDHEN, CDR2 SYDVKM. Germline trimming cut 5 bases from V and 0 bases from J; bases unmatched to any gene: 13. CDR3 sequence: CASSPPGQGLGMNTEAFF. CDR3 nucleotides: TGTGCCAGCAGTCCCCCGGGACAGGGATTGGGAATGAACACTGAAGCTTTCTTT.

The rearrangement joins TRBV6-1 to TRBJ2-7, with 8 bases matching TRBD2. After removal of 2 bases from V and 1 base from J, the junction contained 4 bases not matched to a gene. The CDR3 consists of 15 residues. Germline loops: CDR1 MNHNS, CDR2 SASEGT. The DNA of the CDR3 is TGTGCCAGCAGTGAAACTCCGGGGGGGTCCTACGAGCAGTACTTC. Its translation is CASSETPGGSYEQYF.

The chain uses TRBV5-4 and TRBJ2-3; TRBD2 matches at 8 bases. V gave up 3 bases and J gave up 5 bases; unmatched junction bases: 8. Germline V gene lookup returns CDR1 SGHNT and CDR2 YYREEE (reference sequence). The CDR3 runs 15 residues. In DNA form, the CDR3 reads TGTGCCAGCAGCTGGAAGCGGGAGAGTCAAGATACGCAGTATTTT. Protein product: CASSWKRESQDTQYF.

The rearrangement joins TRBV15 to TRBJ1-5; D remains ambiguous. V was pared by 1 base and J by 4 bases, with 2 bases between. The CDR3 extends over 12 amino acids. The germline V gene encodes CDR1 LNHNV and CDR2 YYDKDF (reference sequence). CDR3 sequence (DNA): TGTGCCACCAGCAGAGGAAATCAGCCCCAGCATTTT. It is translated as CATSRGNQPQHF.

The count of this clone is one. CDR3 amino acids: CASTGGPYSNQPQHF. The CDR3, as DNA: TGTGCTTCGACAGGGGGTCCTTATAGCAATCAGCCCCAGCATTTT. This sequence joins TRBV28 and TRBJ1-5, with 9 bases matching TRBD1. The V gene's germline CDR1 is MDHEN and CDR2 SYDVKM. CDR3 length: 15 residues.

The rearrangement links TRBV27 to TRBJ1-6; 9 positions match TRBD1. The CDR3 is 16 amino acids. Per the germline V gene, CDR1 is MNHEY and CDR2 is SMNVEV (reference sequence). V gave up 6 bases and J gave up 4 bases; unmatched junction bases: 7. This chain's CDR3 is CASRGTGRGYNSPLHF. Written as DNA, the CDR3 is TGTGCCAGCAGGGGGACAGGGCGGGGGTATAATTCACCCCTCCACTTT.

This clone was detected only once. The J gene is TRBJ2-2, the V gene TRBV2, with D perhaps assigned TRBD1 or TRBD2 (6 bases each). This CDR3 is built from 14 residues. Looked up from germline, CDR1 is SNHLY and CDR2 is FYNNEI. Trimming left V 4 bases short and J 5 bases short, with 11 bases between. The CDR3 sequence: CASSVQGRTGELFF. CDR3 nucleotides: TGTGCCAGCAGTGTCCAGGGGAGGACCGGGGAGCTGTTTTTT.

Here the CDR3 DNA reads TGTGCCAGCAGCTCCCCAGGGGCGCCCCAGCATTTT. It yields the protein CASSSPGAPQHF. The V call is TRBV7-8, the J call TRBJ1-5, with a possible D match to TRBD1 (6 bases). CDR1 is SGHVS and CDR2 is FQNEAQ in the germline V gene. Between the trimmed V and J ends, which lost 4 bases and 9 bases, there was a span of 10 bases. The CDR3 is 12 amino acids.

V is TRBV19 and J is TRBJ1-4; no clear D. This CDR3 has 13 residues. The germline gives CDR1 LNHDA, CDR2 SQIVND (reference sequence). Trimming shortened V by 1 base and J by 8 bases, and 8 bases separated the two germline ends. CDR3: CASSIGSGEKLFF. The CDR3 region has the DNA TGTGCCAGTAGTATAGGTTCGGGGGAAAAACTGTTTTTT.

This rearrangement joins TRBV28 to TRBJ1-6, with TRBD1 matching over 7 bases. With V trimmed by 5 bases and J by 8 bases, 9 bases remained unmatched. Per the germline V gene, CDR1 is MDHEN and CDR2 is SYDVKM. This CDR3 has 15 amino acids. CDR3 sequence (DNA): TGTGCCAGCAGTCCCCCGGGACAGAGTTATTCACCCCTCCACTTT. This codes for CASSPPGQSYSPLHF.

This chain joins TRBV7-9 and TRBJ1-1, with D tentatively TRBD1 (6 bases). The germline V and J ends were trimmed by 2 bases and 8 bases, with 15 bases remaining between them. Germline V gene sequence: CDR1 SEHNR, CDR2 FQNEAQ (reference sequence). The CDR3 is 14 amino acids. The CDR3, as DNA: TGTGCCAGCAGCTTAAAGGGGGTGCCGGTCGAAGCTTTCTTT. Its translation is CASSLKGVPVEAFF.

V and J are TRBV19 and TRBJ1-2; 8 nucleotides match TRBD1. V shed 3 bases and J 3 bases; nucleotides not matched to a gene: 12. The CDR3 is 17 amino acids. Per the germline V gene, CDR1 is LNHDA and CDR2 is SQIVND (reference sequence). CDR3 in amino acids: CASSIRHFAGGDYGYTF. The CDR3 DNA reads TGTGCCAGTAGTATCCGCCATTTCGCAGGGGGCGACTATGGCTACACCTTC.

The gene calls are TRBV30 and TRBJ1-4; TRBD1 aligns across 9 bases. The CDR3 sequence is 15 residues long. J lost 7 bases, V lost 3 bases, and 9 bases had no gene match. Germline lookup yields CDR1 GTSNPN and CDR2 SVGIG (reference sequence). The CDR3 bases are TGTGCCTGGAGCGTGTTGGGACAGGGATTTGAAAAACTGTTTTTT. Protein sequence: CAWSVLGQGFEKLFF.

V and J are TRBV4-3 and TRBJ2-7, with a tentative D call TRBD1 (7 bases). Trimming shortened V by 4 bases and J by 5 bases, and 21 bases separated the two germline ends. Per germline, CDR1 LGHNA and CDR2 YSLEER. This CDR3 has 16 amino acids. This chain's CDR3 is CASSPYHRQGGNEQYF. CDR3 nucleotide sequence: TGCGCCAGCAGCCCTTACCACAGACAGGGAGGAAACGAGCAGTACTTC.

The CDR3 loop reads CASSSAAYGNTIYF. In DNA form, the CDR3 reads TGTGCCAGCAGCTCGGCTGCCTATGGAAACACCATATATTTT. This chain uses TRBV7-2 with TRBJ1-3; D unresolved. Trimming shortened V by 4 bases and J by 3 bases, and 10 bases separated the two germline ends. The CDR3 covers 14 residues. Looked up from germline, CDR1 is SGHTA and CDR2 is FQGNSA.

This sequence joins TRBV19 and TRBJ1-2; D possibly corresponds to TRBD1 (6 bases). Germline V lookup: CDR1 LNHDA, CDR2 SQIVND (reference sequence). The V end was cut by 11 bases, the J end by 0 bases, with 10 bases between. The CDR3 consists of 12 residues. CDR3 sequence: CAGRGANYGYTF. The DNA for the CDR3 is TGTGCCGGCAGGGGCGCTAACTATGGCTACACCTTC. The entire variable domain, with the rest obtained from reference TRBV19 and TRBJ1-2, is as follows: DGGITQSPKYLFRKEGQNVTLSCEQNLNHDAMYWYRQDPGQGLRLIYYSQIVNDFQKGDIAEGYSVSREKKESFPLTVTSAQKNPTAFYLCAGRGANYGYTFGSGTRLTVV.

J is TRBJ2-1 and V is TRBV2; no firm D call. Trimming stripped 6 bases from V and 3 bases from J, with 6 bases between. CDR1 is SNHLY, CDR2 FYNNEI, per germline. The CDR3 extends over 12 amino acids. The CDR3: CASSGDYNEQFF. The CDR3 DNA follows: TGTGCCAGCAGCGGCGACTACAATGAGCAGTTCTTC.

The sample holds one count of this clone. The chain is built from TRBV19 and TRBJ1-1, with 7 bases fitting TRBD1. The V and J ends lost 6 bases and 3 bases, in that order; junction bases with no gene match: 4. The CDR3 loop spans 13 amino acids. Germline assignment: CDR1 LNHDA and CDR2 SQIVND (reference sequence). CDR3 protein: CASSLDRDTEAFF. CDR3 nucleotides: TGTGCCAGTAGCCTCGACAGGGACACTGAAGCTTTCTTT.

The rearrangement joins TRBV28 to TRBJ2-5; unclear D gene. Per the germline V gene, CDR1 is MDHEN and CDR2 is SYDVKM. The CDR3 spans 12 residues. V lost 7 bases, J lost 3 bases, and 9 bases lay in between. The DNA for the CDR3 is TGTGCCAGCAACTGGAACAAAGAGACCCAGTACTTC. Its protein product is CASNWNKETQYF.